This T cell receptor (beta chain) was recovered during a study of T-cell memory formation after mild COVID-19. Study-level information: Most TCR clusters belonged to a single donor.

Study-level points and caveats: Prior to infection, memory already included some responding clones, suggesting cross-reactive memory joined.

cDNA libraries for TCR alpha and TCR beta, carrying sample barcodes and UMIs, came from 5'RACE with constant-segment primers. MiXCR was run by TCRdb on the 5' RACE reads, yielding one entry per CDR3 protein. This table has about 200,000 distinct CDR3 sequences, around 15% appearing once. With 8 bases removed from V and 3 bases from J, the gap between germline ends came to 20 bases. The CDR3 is made up of 14 amino acids. Germline CDR1 DFQATT, CDR2 SNEGSKA (reference sequence). This clonotype has at least ten counts. Its antigen is as yet unknown. The source is an adult woman who had mild COVID-19 (a few samples of this study predate the infection). Cell type and time point are not known. V gene TRBV20-1 combines with J gene TRBJ2-7, with D perhaps being TRBD1 or TRBD2 (7 bases each). Sequencing used PBMCs or a T cell subset sorted from them (not recorded which). This CDR3 reads CSIQGGERVYEQYF. CDR3 in DNA: TGCAGTATCCAGGGGGGGGAGAGGGTCTACGAGCAGTACTTC.